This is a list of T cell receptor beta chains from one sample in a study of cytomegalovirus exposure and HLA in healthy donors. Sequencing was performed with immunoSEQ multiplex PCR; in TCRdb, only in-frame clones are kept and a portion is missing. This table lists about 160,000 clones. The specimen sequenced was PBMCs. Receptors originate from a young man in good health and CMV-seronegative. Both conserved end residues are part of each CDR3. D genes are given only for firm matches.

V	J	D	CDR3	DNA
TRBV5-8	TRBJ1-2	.	CASSPDSPDYGYTF	TGTGCCAGCAGCCCCGACAGTCCCGACTATGGCTACACCTTC
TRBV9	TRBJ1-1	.	CASSVAWNTEAFF	TGTGCCAGCAGCGTAGCATGGAACACTGAAGCTTTCTTT
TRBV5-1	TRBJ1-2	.	CASSVRAGDGYTF	TGCGCCAGCAGCGTACGAGCAGGGGATGGCTACACCTTC
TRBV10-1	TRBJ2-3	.	CASTFSGEDTQYF	TGCGCCAGCACATTCTCAGGGGAAGATACGCAGTATTTT
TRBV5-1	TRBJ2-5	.	CASSIRLDRETQYF	TGCGCCAGCAGCATCCGACTAGACCGAGAGACCCAGTACTTC
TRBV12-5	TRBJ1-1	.	CASGRQTYTEAFF	TGTGCTAGTGGAAGACAGACCTACACTGAAGCTTTCTTT
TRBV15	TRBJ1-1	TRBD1	CATSRGGSMNTEAFF	TGTGCCACCAGCCGAGGGGGCAGCATGAACACTGAAGCTTTCTTT
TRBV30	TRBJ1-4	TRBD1	CAWSVSTGTEKLFF	TGTGCCTGGAGTGTATCGACAGGGACCGAAAAACTGTTTTTT
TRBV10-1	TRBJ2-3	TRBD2	CASSRASGGGDTQYF	TGCGCCAGCAGTAGGGCTAGCGGGGGTGGAGATACGCAGTATTTT
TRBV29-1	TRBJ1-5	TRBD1	CSVVGTGVGQPQHF	TGCAGCGTCGTCGGGACAGGGGTGGGCCAGCCCCAGCATTTT
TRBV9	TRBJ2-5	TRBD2	CASSAGLGETQYF	TGTGCCAGCAGCGCCGGACTAGGAGAGACCCAGTACTTC
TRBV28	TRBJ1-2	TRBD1	CASSHRKGTGGYTF	TGTGCCAGCAGTCACCGGAAGGGGACAGGTGGCTACACCTTC
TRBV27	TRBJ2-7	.	CASSLGGWAEQYF	TGTGCCAGCAGTTTGGGGGGTTGGGCAGAGCAGTACTTC
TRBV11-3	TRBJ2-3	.	CASSPGQSTDTQYF	TGTGCCAGCAGCCCAGGACAGAGCACAGATACGCAGTATTTT
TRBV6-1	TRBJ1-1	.	CASRRESEAFF	TGTGCCAGCAGGAGGGAAAGTGAAGCTTTCTTT
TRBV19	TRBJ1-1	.	CASSPQGSGTEAFF	TGTGCCAGTAGTCCCCAGGGATCAGGAACTGAAGCTTTCTTT
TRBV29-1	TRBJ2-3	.	CSVGSSLTDTQYF	TGCAGCGTTGGTTCTAGCTTAACAGATACGCAGTATTTT
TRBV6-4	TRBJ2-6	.	CASSRTGPGANVLTF	TGTGCCAGCAGCCGAACAGGGCCTGGGGCCAACGTCCTGACTTTC
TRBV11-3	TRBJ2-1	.	CASSKIASSYNEQFF	TGTGCCAGCAGCAAAATAGCGAGCTCCTACAATGAGCAGTTCTTC
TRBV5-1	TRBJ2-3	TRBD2	CASRLAGESTDTQYF	TGCGCCAGCAGACTAGCGGGAGAGAGCACAGATACGCAGTATTTT
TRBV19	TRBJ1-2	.	CASRFRGWDYGYTF	TGTGCCAGCAGGTTCAGGGGATGGGACTATGGCTACACCTTC
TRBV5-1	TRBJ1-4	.	CASSLLGGGEKLFF	TGCGCCAGCAGCTTGCTAGGTGGTGGTGAAAAACTGTTTTTT
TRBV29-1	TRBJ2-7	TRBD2	CSVELAGLYEQYF	TGCAGCGTTGAACTAGCGGGCCTCTACGAGCAGTACTTC
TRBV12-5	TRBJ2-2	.	CASGLRGNTGELFF	TGTGCTAGTGGTTTGAGGGGAAACACCGGGGAGCTGTTTTTT
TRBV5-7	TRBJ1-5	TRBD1	CASSKGQDPRKPQHF	TGTGCCAGCAGCAAGGGACAGGACCCACGTAAGCCCCAGCATTTT
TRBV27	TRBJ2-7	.	CASSSMARGYEQYF	TGTGCCAGCTCTTCAATGGCCAGGGGCTACGAGCAGTACTTC
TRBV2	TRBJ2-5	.	CASTTGWETQYF	TGTGCCAGCACCACAGGGTGGGAGACCCAGTACTTC
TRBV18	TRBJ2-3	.	CASSPDPSAGADTQYF	TGTGCCAGCTCACCTGATCCGTCAGCGGGCGCAGATACGCAGTATTTT
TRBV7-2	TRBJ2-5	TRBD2	CASSSRRWGGSGGAKTQYF	TGTGCCAGCAGCTCCCGAAGGTGGGGAGGCTCCGGGGGGGCTAAGACCCAGTACTTC
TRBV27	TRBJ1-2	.	CASSLSQREGYTF	TGTGCCAGCAGTTTATCTCAGAGGGAGGGCTACACCTTC
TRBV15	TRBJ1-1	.	CATSRERRNEAFF	TGTGCCACCAGCAGAGAGCGCCGAAATGAAGCTTTCTTT
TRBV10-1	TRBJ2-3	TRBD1	CATGDQGVDTQYF	TGCGCCACCGGTGACCAGGGGGTAGATACGCAGTATTTT
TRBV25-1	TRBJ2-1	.	CASSETSWAHNEQFF	TGTGCCAGCAGTGAGACGAGCTGGGCCCACAATGAGCAGTTCTTC
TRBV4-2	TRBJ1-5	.	CASSRGAGEGQPQHF	TGTGCCAGCAGCCGGGGGGCGGGAGAAGGCCAGCCCCAGCATTTT
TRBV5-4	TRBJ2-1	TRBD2	CASSPTTSGRVGEQFF	TGTGCCAGCAGCCCCACAACTAGCGGGAGAGTGGGTGAGCAGTTCTTC
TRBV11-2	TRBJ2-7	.	CASSLGSGVYLEQYF	TGTGCCAGCAGCTTAGGGTCGGGGGTTTATCTCGAGCAGTACTTC
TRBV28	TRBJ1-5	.	CASSNLDSYNQPQHF	TGTGCCAGCAGTAACTTGGACAGTTACAATCAGCCCCAGCATTTT
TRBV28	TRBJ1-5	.	CASRHRVWRSNQPQHF	TGTGCCAGCAGGCACAGGGTGTGGAGAAGCAATCAGCCCCAGCATTTT
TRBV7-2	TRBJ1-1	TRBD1	CASSLMGDSLGAEAFF	TGTGCCAGCAGCTTAATGGGGGACAGCCTCGGGGCTGAAGCTTTCTTT
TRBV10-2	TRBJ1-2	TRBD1	CASRGTGSNYGYTF	TGCGCCAGCAGGGGGACAGGGTCTAACTATGGCTACACCTTC
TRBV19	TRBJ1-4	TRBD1	CASSSGTGSVKLFF	TGTGCCAGTAGTAGCGGGACAGGGTCGGTGAAACTGTTTTTT
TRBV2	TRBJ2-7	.	CASSEGSTYEQYF	TGTGCCAGCAGTGAGGGCAGCACCTACGAGCAGTACTTC
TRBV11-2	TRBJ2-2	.	CASSFRDTGELFF	TGTGCCAGCAGCTTCAGGGATACCGGGGAGCTGTTTTTT
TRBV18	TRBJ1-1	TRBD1	CASSDLTGRTEAFF	TGTGCCAGCTCAGATTTGACAGGGAGGACTGAAGCTTTCTTT